These 13 T cell receptor beta chains share one sample of origin, sequenced in a study of tumor-infiltrating lymphocytes in primary liver carcinoma. With around 490 ng total RNA as template and a constant-region primer, TCR beta cDNA was made. Nested multiplex PCR, run for three rounds with slightly modified ARM-PCR, yielded TCR beta libraries. The study ran its first two PCR rounds for approximately 10 cycles each, using TRBV1-TRBV30 forward primers and a C-beta reverse primer. TCRdb reprocessed the multiplex PCR reads via MiXCR and lists one record per CDR3 protein. The sample lists around 25,000 distinct CDR3 sequences; around 78% were seen once. Starting material for RNA and DNA co-extraction consisted of roughly 19-34 mg of unsorted bulk tissue. Sequencing input: liver tumor tissue from sampling region 3. Documented subset: tumor region T3, left-lateral pole. These receptors came from a man in his forties or fifties with primary liver carcinoma and hepatitis B virus infection.

This clonotype is a singleton in its sample. The junction shows a germline mismatch at one end, possibly a read error. J is TRBJ2-5 and V is TRBV11-2; 8 bases line up with TRBD2. This CDR3 is 16 amino acids long. Germline V gene lookup returns CDR1 SGHAT and CDR2 FQNNGV. The CDR3 here is CVSSQTPGGGRETQYF. Written as DNA, the CDR3 is TGTGTCAGCAGTCAAACTCCTGGCGGGGGGAGAGAGACCCAGTATTTC.

This clonotype is termed medium-sized (0.01 to 0.1%). The genes are TRBV10-3 and TRBJ1-1; D is ambiguous. The CDR3 spans 14 residues. V was cut by 1 base and J by 5 bases, with 11 bases left in between. Germline CDR1 ENHRY, CDR2 SYGVKD. For the CDR3, the DNA is TGTGCCATCAGTGAGTTGCCGGGCGGGACTGAAGCTTTCTTT. Translation gives CAISELPGGTEAFF.

As regards this clonotype: An end of the junction does not agree with germline; a read error may underlie this. The chain couples TRBV12-3 or TRBV12-4 to TRBJ1-1; no clear D gene. The CDR3 totals 13 residues. The CDR3 is CANSFFGFTKAFF. The CDR3, as DNA: TGTGCCAACAGTTTCTTTGGGTTCACTAAAGCTTTCTTT.

A word on this clonotype: The missing conserved phenylalanine or tryptophan at the end of this CDR3 makes a read error likely. The chain employs TRBV7-9 and TRBJ2-1; a weak D match, TRBD1 (6 bases). The CDR3 covers 17 residues. CDR1 and CDR2 from the germline V gene are SEHNR and FQNEAQ (reference sequence). CDR3 residues: CTSSLPYQGPKINEQFL. CDR3 DNA sequence: TGTACCAGCAGCTTACCATATCAGGGGCCTAAAATAAATGAGCAGTTCCTC.

The chain recombines TRBV6-1 with TRBJ2-2; 11 bases match TRBD2. The junction had 10 bases not matched to a gene; V was cut back by 10 bases and J by 3 bases. This CDR3 spans 16 amino acids. Germline V lookup: CDR1 MNHNS, CDR2 SASEGT. The CDR3 is CATGGLADEHTGELFF. The CDR3 nucleotides read TGTGCCACCGGGGGACTAGCGGACGAACACACCGGGGAGCTGTTTTTT.

In this sample, this clonotype turned up a few times. The CDR3 nucleotides read TGCGCCAGCAGCCAAGTTTCTAGCAGCTCAGGGGAGCAGTTCTTC. It yields the protein CASSQVSSSSGEQFF. The chain links TRBV4-1 to TRBJ2-1; D possibly matches TRBD1 or TRBD2 (5 bases each). Germline V lookup: CDR1 MGHRA, CDR2 YSYEKL. The V end was cut by 1 base, the J end by 10 bases, with 17 bases between. The CDR3 is 15 amino acids.

This chain connects TRBV4-2 to TRBJ2-7; 12 nucleotides line up with TRBD2. V shed 6 bases, J shed 7 bases, and the junction held 19 bases outside the gene matches. Per the germline V gene, CDR1 is LGHNA and CDR2 is YNFKEQ. This CDR3 region has 18 residues. The CDR3 is CASSRKPGLAGGPHEQYF. CDR3 in DNA: TGTGCCAGCAGTAGAAAACCGGGGCTAGCGGGAGGGCCACATGAGCAGTACTTC.

As for this clonotype: Its ends do not fully match the called genes, so a read error is possible. The CDR3 loop reads CASTLGSVSTDTQHF. Here the CDR3 DNA reads TGTGCCAGCACCTTGGGGTCTGTGAGCACAGATACGCAGCATTTT. The gene calls are TRBV5-6 and TRBJ2-3, with D hard to call. The J call is in doubt because the DNA end fits TRBJ1-5 better. The V gene's germline CDR1 is SGHDT and CDR2 YYEEEE. The CDR3 runs to 15 residues.

A note on this clonotype: Because the CDR3 is missing its conserved closing phenylalanine or tryptophan, this is likely a read error. This chain links TRBV4-1 with TRBJ1-2, with 8 nucleotides matching TRBD1. Germline loops: CDR1 MGHRA, CDR2 YSYEKL. The CDR3 covers 14 residues. The CDR3 spells CARSQGDRNYGYTL. The DNA for the CDR3 is TGCGCCAGGAGCCAAGGGGACAGGAACTATGGGTACACCTTA.

Notes on this clonotype: The final CDR3 position lacks the conserved phenylalanine or tryptophan, pointing to a likely read error. The V call is TRBV11-3, the J call TRBJ2-3; D uncertain. The CDR3 runs to 15 residues. CDR1 SGHNT and CDR2 YENEEA come from the germline V gene. The CDR3 loop reads CASGLESGCTDTQYL. In DNA form, the CDR3 reads TGTGCCAGCGGCTTAGAGTCCGGGTGCACAGATACGCAGTATCTT.

Comment on this clonotype: A junction end diverges from the germline sequence, so it may reflect a read error. V is TRBV11-2 and J is TRBJ2-1; 7 nucleotides match TRBD2. The CDR3 sequence is 14 residues long. Germline V gene sequence: CDR1 SGHAT, CDR2 FQNNGV. The DNA for the CDR3 is TGTGCCGGCAGCTTATACGGACTAGTTAGTGAGCAGTTCTTC. Amino acid sequence: CAGSLYGLVSEQFF.

About this clonotype itself: Possible read error: a much larger clone is one base away. The chain links TRBV6-2 or TRBV6-3 to TRBJ2-6, with TRBD2 matching 7 bases. Germline lookup yields CDR1 MNHEY and CDR2 SVGEGT. The CDR3 extends over 21 amino acids. DNA for the CDR3: TGTGCCAGCACCCCCAGGAGACGTGGGTCTAGCGGCGCCTCTGGGGCCAACGTCCTGAGTTTC. The encoded protein is CASTPRRRGSSGASGANVLSF.

For this clonotype: An end of the junction differs from the germline gene, which may be a read error. The chain has TRBV28 and TRBJ1-2; D gene unclear. The germline CDR1 and CDR2 sequences are MDHEN and SYDVKM. The CDR3 contains 17 residues. The CDR3 is CASSSLWGDLANYGYTF. CDR3 sequence (DNA): TGTGCCAGCAGTTCCCTGTGGGGTGACCTGGCTAACTATGGCTACACTTTC.